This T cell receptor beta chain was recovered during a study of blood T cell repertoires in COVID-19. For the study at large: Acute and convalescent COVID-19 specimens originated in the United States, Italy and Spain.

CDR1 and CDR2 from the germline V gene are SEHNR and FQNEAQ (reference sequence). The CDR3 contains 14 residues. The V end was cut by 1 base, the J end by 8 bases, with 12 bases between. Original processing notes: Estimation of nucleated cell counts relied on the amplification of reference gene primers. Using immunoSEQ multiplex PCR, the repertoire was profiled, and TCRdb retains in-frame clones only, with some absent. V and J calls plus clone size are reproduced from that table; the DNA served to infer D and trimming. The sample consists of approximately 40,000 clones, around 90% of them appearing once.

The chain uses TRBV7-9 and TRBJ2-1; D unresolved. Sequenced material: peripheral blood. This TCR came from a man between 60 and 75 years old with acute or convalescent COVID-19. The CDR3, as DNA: TGTGCCAGCAGCTTAGATTCGCTATCTGATGAGCAGTTCTTC. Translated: CASSLDSLSDEQFF.